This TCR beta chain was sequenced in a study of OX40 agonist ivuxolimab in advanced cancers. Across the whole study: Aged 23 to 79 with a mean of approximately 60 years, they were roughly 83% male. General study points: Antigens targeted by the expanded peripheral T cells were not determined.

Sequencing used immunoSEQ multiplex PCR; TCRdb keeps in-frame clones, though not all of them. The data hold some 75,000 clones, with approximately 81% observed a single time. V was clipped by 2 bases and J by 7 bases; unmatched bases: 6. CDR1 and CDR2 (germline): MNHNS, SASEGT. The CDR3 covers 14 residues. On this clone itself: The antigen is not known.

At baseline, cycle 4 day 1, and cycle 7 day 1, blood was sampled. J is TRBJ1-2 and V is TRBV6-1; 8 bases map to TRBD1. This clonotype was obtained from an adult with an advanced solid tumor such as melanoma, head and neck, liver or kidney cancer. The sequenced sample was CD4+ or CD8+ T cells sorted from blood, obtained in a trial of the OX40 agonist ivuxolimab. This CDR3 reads CASSENQGQGGYTF. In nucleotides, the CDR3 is TGTGCCAGCAGTGAAAACCAAGGACAGGGTGGCTACACCTTC.